This TCR beta chain was captured by sequencing in a study of blood T cell repertoires in COVID-19 (dated by TCRdb to the early 2020s). Notes on the research overall: Samples from collaborators originated in the United States, Italy and Spain and spanned both the acute and convalescent phases of COVID-19. The material from the prospective study consisted of cDNA or gDNA derived from T cells, B-cell-depleted T cells, or PBMCs. Subjects who had been exposed to COVID-19, were actively infected with it, or had recovered from it provided the deeply sampled blood TCRbeta repertoires that made up the dataset. The repertoires were released in a freely available public database intended as a resource for research on the immune response to SARS-CoV-2. The samples were drawn from the first 160 participants of the ongoing ImmuneRACE study and from 950 to 1,500 subjects provided by 6 global collaborators. Sample metadata almost always included a de-identified subject ID, COVID-19 status, age in years and sex. Where available, HLA class I and class II types were obtained from metadata supplied by the sample provider rather than from assay-based typing.

Each collaborating institution followed its own protocols to collect whole blood in K2EDTA tubes. For TCRbeta analysis, collaborator samples were shipped as frozen whole blood, as isolated PBMCs, or as DNA extracted from either sample type. Note on this clone: Its antigen remains undetermined. No base quality information exists; no much larger clone differs at one position.

CDR1 is given as SNHLY and CDR2 as FYNNEI, both from the germline V gene. V and J lose 7 bases and 4 bases, and a span of 16 bases separates them. The CDR3 contains 14 residues, cysteine and phenylalanine counted. The read is trimmed to its CDR3 DNA, 42 bases read in frame from base 1. TCRbeta CDR3 regions were amplified from genomic DNA using the immunoSEQ Assay, a bias-controlled multiplex PCR. The study's processing was this. The number of nucleated cells in each sample was estimated from the amplification of reference gene primers within the assay. Sequence reads were collapsed and filtered to measure the absolute abundance of every unique TCRbeta CDR3 rearrangement. For each sample, productive Simpson clonality was calculated as the square root of Simpson's diversity index across productive rearrangements. TCRdb retrieved this table from immuneACCESS and kept in-frame rearrangements only. Not all clones are present; in checked studies, unresolved V genes account for under half, and no reason is known for the remainder. D and trimming come from the DNA, and the V and J calls and clone size come from that table. For this sample there are 470,000 or so clones; approximately 85% appear just once. Approximately 3.2% of the sample comes from the top ten.

Summary of the overall study and its limitations: Clinical and demographic metadata were provided uncurated, with the amount varying by source and participant.

The receptor's source is a human donor in a cohort sampled during active COVID-19. This chain is built from TRBV2 and TRBJ1-1; TRBD1 could be the D gene, as 6 bases match. The specimen was peripheral blood. The sequence in DNA is TGTGCCAGCATTGGGACACGCGTAAGCACTGAAGCTTTCTTT. It encodes CASIGTRVSTEAFF.